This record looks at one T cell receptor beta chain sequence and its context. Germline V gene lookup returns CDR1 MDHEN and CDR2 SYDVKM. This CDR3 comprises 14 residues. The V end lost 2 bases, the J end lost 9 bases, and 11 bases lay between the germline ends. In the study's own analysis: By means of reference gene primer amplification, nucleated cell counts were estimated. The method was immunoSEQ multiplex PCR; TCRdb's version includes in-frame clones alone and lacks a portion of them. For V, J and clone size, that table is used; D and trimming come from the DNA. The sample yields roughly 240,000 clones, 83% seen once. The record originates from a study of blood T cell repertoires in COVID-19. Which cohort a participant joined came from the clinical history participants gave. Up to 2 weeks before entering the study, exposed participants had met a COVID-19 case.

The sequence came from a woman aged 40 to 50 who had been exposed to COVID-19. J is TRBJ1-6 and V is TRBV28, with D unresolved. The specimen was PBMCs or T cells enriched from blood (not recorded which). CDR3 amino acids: CASSLDPRGSPLHF. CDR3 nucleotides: TGTGCCAGCAGTTTAGACCCTCGGGGTTCACCCCTCCACTTT.